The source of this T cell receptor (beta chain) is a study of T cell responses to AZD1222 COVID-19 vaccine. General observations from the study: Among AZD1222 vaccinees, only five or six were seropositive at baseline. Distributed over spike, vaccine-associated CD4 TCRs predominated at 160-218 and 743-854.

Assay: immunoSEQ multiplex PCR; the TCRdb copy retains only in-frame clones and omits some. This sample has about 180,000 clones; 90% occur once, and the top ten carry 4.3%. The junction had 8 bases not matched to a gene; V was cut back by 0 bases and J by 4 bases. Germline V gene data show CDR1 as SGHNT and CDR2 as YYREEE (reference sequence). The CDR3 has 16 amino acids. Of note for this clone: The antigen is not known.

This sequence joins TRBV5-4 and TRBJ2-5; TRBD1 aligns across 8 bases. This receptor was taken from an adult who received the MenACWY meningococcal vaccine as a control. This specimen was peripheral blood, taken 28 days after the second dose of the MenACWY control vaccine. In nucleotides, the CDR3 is TGTGCCAGCAGCTTGGGAAGCGCAGGGGGCCGAGAGACCCAGTACTTC. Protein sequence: CASSLGSAGGRETQYF.